Listed below are T cell receptor beta chains from one sample, sequenced in a study of shared clonotypes between healthy human individuals. Produced via immunoSEQ multiplex PCR; TCRdb's table is partial and in-frame only. The top ten clones hold 9.5% to 15% of a sample with about 460,000 clones, about 74% of them seen once. The sample comprised PBMCs. The receptors originated from a woman aged 35 to 49 in good health. Some clones in this sample may be carry-over from other donors' samples. Each CDR3 is given with its conserved first and last residue. A D gene is named only where the DNA matches it firmly. Clone size, where shown, is once, few, many, or a class for clones that have expanded.

V	J	size	D	DNA	CDR3
TRBV29-1	TRBJ2-7	NA	TRBD1	TGCAGCGTTGGCGACAGGGTAGGCGAGCAGTACTTC	CSVGDRVGEQYF
TRBV11-2	TRBJ2-7	NA	TRBD2	TGTGCCAGCGGAATGCGGGAGGCAACCCACGAGCAGTACTTC	CASGMREATHEQYF
TRBV11-2	TRBJ1-4	NA	TRBD1	TGTGCCAGCAGTCCCCGGGGGTCGACAGGGGCTGGACTTGAAAAACTGTTTTTT	CASSPRGSTGAGLEKLFF
TRBV11-2	TRBJ2-7	few	TRBD1	TGTGCCAGCAGCCCTACAGGGGGCTTATACGAGCAGTACTTC	CASSPTGGLYEQYF
TRBV6-4	TRBJ2-7	NA	NA	TGTGCCAGCAGTGACGGGGTCGAGCAGTACTTC	CASSDGVEQYF
TRBV28	TRBJ2-1	NA	NA	TGTGCCAGCAGTACGACGCGGGACACCGTCTACAATGAGCAGTTCTTC	CASSTTRDTVYNEQFF
TRBV7-2	TRBJ1-5	NA	TRBD1	TGTGCCAGCAGCTTGAGCGGGGGGACAGGGTCATATAGCAATCAGCCCCAGCATTTT	CASSLSGGTGSYSNQPQHF
TRBV18	TRBJ2-7	NA	TRBD2	TGTGCCAGCTCCCAAGGTACTAGCGGTTCCTACGAGCAGTACTTC	CASSQGTSGSYEQYF
TRBV27	TRBJ2-1	NA	NA	TGTGCCAGCAGTGGTCGCGTTGATGAGCAGTTCTTC	CASSGRVDEQFF
TRBV14	TRBJ1-2	once	NA	TGTGCCAGCAGCCCCGGACAATATGGCTACACCTTC	CASSPGQYGYTF
TRBV5-1	TRBJ2-2	NA	NA	TGCGCCAGCAGCTTTGATCGGGTAGACACCGGGGAGCTGTTTTTT	CASSFDRVDTGELFF
TRBV4-2	TRBJ2-1	once	NA	TGTGCCAGCAGCCAAGGGCGCTCCAATGAGCAGTTCTTC	CASSQGRSNEQFF
TRBV6-6	TRBJ1-3	NA	NA	TGTGCCAGCAGTTACTCGGGGGTCTTTGCTGGAAACACCATATATTTT	CASSYSGVFAGNTIYF
TRBV5-8	TRBJ1-5	NA	NA	TGTGCCAGCAGCCCGGCTCGGACAGAAAGCAATCAGCCCCAGCATTTT	CASSPARTESNQPQHF
TRBV19	TRBJ2-5	NA	NA	TGTGCCAGTAGTCACCAGGGAGGTCAAGAGACCCAGTACTTC	CASSHQGGQETQYF
TRBV28	TRBJ2-4	NA	NA	TGTGCCAGCATCAACACAGCCAGAAACATTCAGTACTTC	CASINTARNIQYF
TRBV7-6	TRBJ2-1	once	TRBD2	TGTGCCAGCACCACGGGACTAGCGGGATACAATGAGCAGTTCTTC	CASTTGLAGYNEQFF
TRBV5-6	TRBJ1-5	NA	NA	TGTGCCAGCAATCTGCGGGGGAACAATCAGCCCCAGCATTTT	CASNLRGNNQPQHF
TRBV19	TRBJ1-5	once	NA	TGTGCCAGTAGACCACAGGACCGCAATCAGCCCCAGCATTTT	CASRPQDRNQPQHF
TRBV6-9	TRBJ2-2	NA	NA	TGTGCCAGTCGGCGACATACAAACACCGGGGAGCTGTTTTTT	CASRRHTNTGELFF
TRBV18	TRBJ2-5	NA	NA	TGTGCCAGCTCACCTGAGGAGACCCAGTACTTC	CASSPEETQYF
TRBV28	TRBJ1-1	NA	NA	TGTGCCAGCAGGCCCCGGGGGAGCACTGAAGCTTTCTTT	CASRPRGSTEAFF
TRBV9	TRBJ1-5	NA	NA	TGTGCCAGCAGCGTAGGGGGGTGGAAGCCCCAGCATTTT	CASSVGGWKPQHF
TRBV5-5	TRBJ2-1	NA	TRBD2	TGTGCCAGCAGCTTGGCTAGCGGGAGGGCCAATGAGCAGTTCTTC	CASSLASGRANEQFF
TRBV27	TRBJ1-1	once	NA	TGTGCCAGCAGGGACACAGGGTACACTGAAGCTTTCTTT	CASRDTGYTEAFF
TRBV6-5	TRBJ2-1	NA	NA	TGTGCCAGCATGCCGGGAGTAGGGTGGAATGAGCAGTTCTTC	CASMPGVGWNEQFF
TRBV11-2	TRBJ2-7	NA	TRBD2	TGTGCCAGCAGCTTAGAAGCGGGAGTCTCCTACGAGCAGTACTTC	CASSLEAGVSYEQYF
TRBV11-3	TRBJ2-2	NA	NA	TGTGCCAGCAGCTTAGATCTTGGGACTGCGAACACCGGGGAGCTGTTTTTT	CASSLDLGTANTGELFF
TRBV28	TRBJ1-5	NA	NA	TGTGCCAGCAGTTTAGGGGGGGGGCGTCAGCCCCAGCATTTT	CASSLGGGRQPQHF
TRBV7-9	TRBJ1-4	NA	TRBD1	TGTGCCAGCAGACCGGACAGGACCAATGAAAAACTGTTTTTT	CASRPDRTNEKLFF
TRBV11-2	TRBJ2-7	NA	TRBD2	TGTGCCAGCAGCTTTATGAGCGGGGCCTCCTACGAGCAGTACTTC	CASSFMSGASYEQYF
TRBV5-1	TRBJ1-1	NA	NA	TGCGCCAGCAGCCCCGCGCACGGGGGGGATGCCGCTGAAGCTTTCTTT	CASSPAHGGDAAEAFF
TRBV21-1	TRBJ2-3	NA	NA	TGTGCCAGCAGCAACGGTCCCAAGCTAGTGCCTAGCACAGATACGCAGTATTTT	CASSNGPKLVPSTDTQYF
TRBV5-1	TRBJ2-1	once	TRBD2	TGCGCCAGCAGCTTGGGGGGACTAGCGGGAGAAGAGCAGTTCTTC	CASSLGGLAGEEQFF
TRBV19	TRBJ2-6	NA	TRBD1	TGTGCCAGTAGTCCGCGACAGGGGCCTCCCTCTGGGGCCAACGTCCTGACTTTC	CASSPRQGPPSGANVLTF
TRBV12-5	TRBJ2-1	NA	NA	TGTGCTAGTGGTTTTGTTAGCGGATCCTACAATGAGCAGTTCTTC	CASGFVSGSYNEQFF
TRBV30	TRBJ1-3	NA	TRBD1	TGTGCCTGGAGGACATGGGACAGCTCATTCTCTGGAAACACCATATATTTT	CAWRTWDSSFSGNTIYF
TRBV25-1	TRBJ1-1	NA	TRBD1	TGTGCCAGCAGTGACGGGACAGGCGTGAACACTGAAGCTTTCTTT	CASSDGTGVNTEAFF
TRBV27	TRBJ1-2	few	TRBD1	TGTGCCAGCAGAACCAAACAGGGGATGATCGCGGGCTACACCTTC	CASRTKQGMIAGYTF
TRBV2	TRBJ2-7	NA	NA	TGTGCCAGCAGCGAGACCCGGGGCGGAGGCGAGCAGTACTTC	CASSETRGGGEQYF
TRBV6-6	TRBJ2-7	NA	TRBD2	TGTGCCAGCAGTTACGGGAGGGAGGGAACCTACGAGCAGTACTTC	CASSYGREGTYEQYF